These T cell receptor beta chains were read from a single sample in a study of shared clonotypes between healthy human individuals. Generated by immunoSEQ multiplex PCR, the TCRdb table keeps only in-frame clones and is missing some. The top ten hold 15% to 20% of the sample, which has around 320,000 clones, around 86% seen once. The material sequenced was memory CD8+ T cells sorted from blood. The source of these receptors is a man in his late teens or twenties in good health. The CDR3 runs from the conserved cysteine through the conserved F or W. Each record gives: V gene, J gene, clone size, D gene, CDR3 DNA, CDR3 protein. The D gene is left open where the match is weak. Size values are once, few and many counts, or a class for expanded clones, and some rows have none.

V: TRBV7-8; J: TRBJ2-3; size: NA; D: NA; DNA: TGTGCCAGCAGCTCCGGGACTTTCCTGATGGATACGCAGTATTTT; CDR3: CASSSGTFLMDTQYF
V: TRBV27; J: TRBJ2-1; size: NA; D: NA; DNA: TGTGCCAGCAGTTTAGGCTGGGGTGCGTTAGCAGGGTACAATGAGCAGTTCTTC; CDR3: CASSLGWGALAGYNEQFF
V: TRBV2; J: TRBJ2-7; size: NA; D: NA; DNA: TGTGCCAGCAGCTGGGACGGCTACGAGCAGTACTTC; CDR3: CASSWDGYEQYF
V: TRBV28; J: TRBJ2-7; size: NA; D: NA; DNA: TGTGCCAGCAGTTCCGCGGACAGCTACGAGCAGTACTTC; CDR3: CASSSADSYEQYF
V: TRBV6-1; J: TRBJ1-2; size: NA; D: NA; DNA: TGTGCCAGCAGTCCATGGAACTATGGCTACACCTTC; CDR3: CASSPWNYGYTF
V: TRBV27; J: TRBJ2-3; size: once; D: NA; DNA: TGTGCCAGCAGTTTAATGGGCGGTAGCACAGATACGCAGTATTTT; CDR3: CASSLMGGSTDTQYF
V: TRBV27; J: TRBJ2-1; size: NA; D: NA; DNA: TGTGCCAGCAGTTTACTAGATTACAATGAGCAGTTCTTC; CDR3: CASSLLDYNEQFF
V: TRBV9; J: TRBJ2-3; size: NA; D: NA; DNA: TGTGCCAGCAGCCACCATCGGTCGTCAACTAGCACAGATACGCAGTATTTT; CDR3: CASSHHRSSTSTDTQYF
V: TRBV6-1; J: TRBJ2-7; size: NA; D: TRBD2; DNA: TGTGCCAGCAGTGCGACTAGCGGGGGGACCAACTACGAGCAGTACTTC; CDR3: CASSATSGGTNYEQYF
V: TRBV5-1; J: TRBJ2-7; size: NA; D: NA; DNA: TGCGCCAGCAGCTTGGGACAGCAAATTAACTACGAGCAGTACTTC; CDR3: CASSLGQQINYEQYF
V: TRBV5-1; J: TRBJ1-2; size: NA; D: NA; DNA: TGCGCCAGCAGCGCCAACAGGTATCACAAACGCACCTATGGCTACACCTTC; CDR3: CASSANRYHKRTYGYTF
V: TRBV27; J: TRBJ2-7; size: NA; D: NA; DNA: TGTGCCAGCAGTCCCGGGCTTGGCCTTGAATTGGAGCAGTACTTC; CDR3: CASSPGLGLELEQYF
V: TRBV7-9; J: TRBJ2-2; size: NA; D: TRBD2; DNA: TGTGCCAGCAGCACCGGACTAGCGGGAAGCACCGGGGAGCTGTTTTTT; CDR3: CASSTGLAGSTGELFF
V: TRBV5-6; J: TRBJ2-7; size: NA; D: NA; DNA: TGTGCCAGCAGCTTGCCCGGTGTCTACGAGCAGTACTTC; CDR3: CASSLPGVYEQYF
V: TRBV27; J: TRBJ2-5; size: NA; D: NA; DNA: TGTGCCAGCAGTTTAGACGCTGCGTACCAAGAGACCCAGTACTTC; CDR3: CASSLDAAYQETQYF
V: TRBV2; J: TRBJ2-7; size: NA; D: NA; DNA: TGTGCCAGCAGTGCTCTAGCTCTCCTCGGGGAGCAGCTCTACGAGCAGTACTTC; CDR3: CASSALALLGEQLYEQYF
V: TRBV2; J: TRBJ2-7; size: NA; D: NA; DNA: TGTGCCAGCAGAGGAGGAGAAGGACTCTACGAGCAGTACTTC; CDR3: CASRGGEGLYEQYF
V: TRBV7-9; J: TRBJ2-1; size: NA; D: TRBD2; DNA: TGTGCCAGCAGCCCCTACACGGGAGGCTCTTACAATGAGCAGTTCTTC; CDR3: CASSPYTGGSYNEQFF
V: TRBV11-2; J: TRBJ1-2; size: NA; D: NA; DNA: TGTGCCAGCAGCCTGGGATGGTACTATGGCTACACCTTC; CDR3: CASSLGWYYGYTF
V: TRBV4-2; J: TRBJ1-6; size: NA; D: TRBD1; DNA: TGTGCCAGCAGCCAAGTATCAGGGGGCAATTCACCCCTCCACTTT; CDR3: CASSQVSGGNSPLHF
V: TRBV9; J: TRBJ2-2; size: NA; D: TRBD2; DNA: TGTGCCAGCAGGGGGGTTAGCGGGGGTCCCGCGAACACCGGGGAGCTGTTTTTT; CDR3: CASRGVSGGPANTGELFF
V: TRBV11-2; J: TRBJ2-7; size: NA; D: NA; DNA: TGTGCCAGCAGCTTAAATGCTGAGGCGGTGCGCGAGCAGTACTTC; CDR3: CASSLNAEAVREQYF
V: TRBV11-2; J: TRBJ1-2; size: NA; D: NA; DNA: TGTGCCAGCAGCTTAGTTACGGGACGGAATAACTATGGCTACACCTTC; CDR3: CASSLVTGRNNYGYTF
V: TRBV21-1; J: TRBJ2-2; size: NA; D: NA; DNA: NA; CDR3: CASIVFAPGTNTGELFF
V: TRBV2; J: TRBJ2-7; size: NA; D: NA; DNA: TGTGCCAGCAGTGAAGTTCACCTAGACGGGCAGTACTTC; CDR3: CASSEVHLDGQYF
V: TRBV18; J: TRBJ1-1; size: NA; D: NA; DNA: TGTGCCAGCTCACCACGTTATCCAGTGGGCACTGAAGCTTTCTTT; CDR3: CASSPRYPVGTEAFF
V: TRBV4-3; J: TRBJ2-4; size: NA; D: NA; DNA: TGCGCCAGCAGCCAAGGGGGTAATGGCATTCAGTACTTC; CDR3: CASSQGGNGIQYF
V: TRBV5-1; J: TRBJ1-6; size: NA; D: NA; DNA: TGCGCCAGCAGCCCCCGGTACTCCTATAATTCACCCCTCCACTTT; CDR3: CASSPRYSYNSPLHF
V: TRBV9; J: TRBJ2-7; size: NA; D: NA; DNA: TGTGCCAGCAGCCCTCGGGACTCCCCGTACGAGCAGTACTTC; CDR3: CASSPRDSPYEQYF
V: TRBV15; J: TRBJ2-7; size: NA; D: TRBD1; DNA: TGTGCCACCAGCGAGGACAGGGGGCCCGAGCAGTACTTC; CDR3: CATSEDRGPEQYF
V: TRBV4-3; J: TRBJ2-3; size: few; D: NA; DNA: TGCGCCAGCAGCCAGATACTAGCATTCTCAGATACGCAGTATTTT; CDR3: CASSQILAFSDTQYF
V: TRBV4-3; J: TRBJ2-1; size: NA; D: TRBD2; DNA: TGCGCCAGCAGCCAAGACGGGATGTGGGTAGCGGGAGCTTACAATGAGCAGTTCTTC; CDR3: CASSQDGMWVAGAYNEQFF
V: TRBV7-2; J: TRBJ1-2; size: NA; D: TRBD1; DNA: TGTGCCAGCAGCCCGTCAACCGGGACAGGGAAAAACCATGGCTACACCTTC; CDR3: CASSPSTGTGKNHGYTF
V: TRBV10-3; J: TRBJ2-7; size: NA; D: TRBD1; DNA: TGTGCCATCACCGGGACAGAAGGCTACGAGCAGTACTTC; CDR3: CAITGTEGYEQYF